This is a list of T cell receptor beta chains from one sample in a study of beta chain features in type 1 diabetes. Libraries were prepared by immunoSEQ multiplex PCR; TCRdb keeps only in-frame clonotypes and omits some of them. This sample has about 300,000 clones, with under 8.5% found just once. Source material: central memory CD4+ T cells from blood. The receptors here all came from a woman under 30 in good health. The CDR3 runs from the conserved cysteine through the conserved F or W. A D gene is named only where the DNA matches it firmly. Size is omitted from some rows. Given values are once, few, many or a class for expanded clones.

d_gene	v_gene	j_gene	len	abundance	CDR3nt	CDR3aa
.	TRBV6-1	TRBJ1-6	14	.	TGTGCCAGCAGTGAGTGGCAGGAGATTTCACCCCTCCACTTT	CASSEWQEISPLHF
TRBD1	TRBV7-9	TRBJ1-2	15	few	TGTGCCAGCAGCCGCAGGGACAGGGACCTCTATGGCTACACCTTC	CASSRRDRDLYGYTF
.	TRBV4-3	TRBJ1-4	18	.	TGCGCCAGCAGCCAAGATTACAGTAGTTCAGGGTGGAATGAAAAACTGTTTTTT	CASSQDYSSSGWNEKLFF
TRBD1	TRBV6-5	TRBJ2-5	14	.	TGTGCCAGCAGTCGGGACAGTTACCAAGAGACCCAGTACTTC	CASSRDSYQETQYF
.	TRBV2	TRBJ2-5	14	few	TGTGCCAGCAGTGAAGAGGTTAAACAAGAGACCCAGTACTTC	CASSEEVKQETQYF
TRBD1	TRBV29-1	TRBJ1-1	14	.	TGCAGCGGGGACAGGGCGGTTCGGGATTCTGAAGCTTTCTTT	CSGDRAVRDSEAFF
.	TRBV7-8	TRBJ2-1	12	few	TGTGCCAGCAGCGGGACCTACAATGAGCAGTTCTTC	CASSGTYNEQFF
TRBD1	TRBV7-2	TRBJ2-3	14	few	TGTGCCAGCAGCCTTCCGGGACAGGGGAGTTACAAGTATTTT	CASSLPGQGSYKYF
.	TRBV15	TRBJ1-4	15	.	TGTGCCACCAGCAGAGATTGGGCAGGGAGTGAAAAACTGTTTTTT	CATSRDWAGSEKLFF
TRBD2	TRBV7-2	TRBJ2-5	14	.	TGTGCCAGCAGCCGGAGCGGGGTGGGAGAGACCCAGTACTTC	CASSRSGVGETQYF
.	TRBV30	TRBJ1-2	13	.	TGTGCCTGGAGTGTTGGCACAGGTGTCGCCTACACCTTC	CAWSVGTGVAYTF
TRBD1	TRBV13	TRBJ2-1	15	.	TGTGCCAGCAGTGCGGACAGGGGTGGAAACAATGAGCAGTTCTTC	CASSADRGGNNEQFF
.	TRBV14	TRBJ1-1	14	many	TGTGCCAGCAGCCAGGTGACAGGTATCACTGAAGCTTTCTTT	CASSQVTGITEAFF
TRBD1	TRBV7-9	TRBJ2-1	16	few	TGTGCCAGCACCTTCCCAGGGGGCGCGTCGTACAATGAGCAGTTCTTC	CASTFPGGASYNEQFF
.	TRBV28	TRBJ1-1	12	.	TGTGCCAGCAGTTCCCAGGCCCCCGGAGCTTTCTTT	CASSSQAPGAFF
.	TRBV11-3	TRBJ2-5	14	few	TGTGCCAGCAGTTTCTCTAGCGTTGAAGAGACCCAGTACTTC	CASSFSSVEETQYF